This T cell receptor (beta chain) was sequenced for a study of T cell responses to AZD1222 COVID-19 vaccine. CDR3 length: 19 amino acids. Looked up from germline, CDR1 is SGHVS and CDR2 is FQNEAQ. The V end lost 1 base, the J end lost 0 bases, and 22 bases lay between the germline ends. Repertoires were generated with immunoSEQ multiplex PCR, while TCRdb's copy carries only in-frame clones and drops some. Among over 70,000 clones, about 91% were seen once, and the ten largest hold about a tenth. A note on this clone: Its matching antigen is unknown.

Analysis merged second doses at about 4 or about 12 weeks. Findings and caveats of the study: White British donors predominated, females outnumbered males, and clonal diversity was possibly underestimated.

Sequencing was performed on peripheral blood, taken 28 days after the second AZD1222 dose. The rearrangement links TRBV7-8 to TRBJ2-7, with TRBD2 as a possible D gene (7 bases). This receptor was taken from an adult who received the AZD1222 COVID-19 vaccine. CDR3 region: CASSLEGSGGSLSSYEQYF. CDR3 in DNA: TGTGCCAGCAGCTTAGAGGGATCGGGGGGCTCCCTCTCCTCCTACGAGCAGTACTTC.